Below, 18 T cell receptor beta chains from the same sample are listed, as sequenced in a study. TCRdb fed the RT-PCR reads into MiXCR, producing one record per CDR3 protein. This sample yields about 680,000 distinct CDR3 sequences, of which approximately 15% are seen a single time; 3% to 4.5% belongs to the top ten. Sequencing used memory CD4+ T cells from blood. These receptors were collected from a female donor in good health, serving as a healthy control.

In this sample, this clonotype turned up many times. V usage is TRBV29-1 and J usage is TRBJ2-2, with D hard to call. This CDR3 region has 11 residues. Germline V gives CDR1 SQVTM, CDR2 ANQGSEA. Trimming stripped 4 bases from V and 6 bases from J, with 6 bases between. As DNA, the CDR3 is TGCAGCGTTGGAGTAGCCGGGGAGCTGTTTTTT. Translated, it gives CSVGVAGELFF.

The chain combines TRBV7-9 with TRBJ2-7, with D perhaps TRBD1 (6 bases). Trimming cost V 5 bases and J 0 bases, with 14 bases left between them. This CDR3 is 15 amino acids long. The germline CDR1 and CDR2 sequences are SEHNR and FQNEAQ (reference sequence). CDR3 coding DNA: TGTGCCAGCAGCCCCCAGGGGACGACCTCCTACGAGCAGTACTTC. Protein: CASSPQGTTSYEQYF. The full variable domain, completed using reference TRBV7-9 and TRBJ2-7, is DTGVSQNPRHKITKRGQNVTFRCDPISEHNRLYWYRQTLGQGPEFLTYFQNEAQLEKSRLLSDRFSAERPKGSFSTLEIQRTEQGDSAMYLCASSPQGTTSYEQYFGPGTRLTVT.

In this sample, this clonotype turned up a few times. The chain carries TRBV28 and TRBJ2-1; 12 bases are shared with TRBD1. CDR3 length equals 16 residues. V lost 5 bases to trimming and J lost 9 bases; unmatched junction nucleotides: 11. The germline V gene encodes CDR1 MDHEN and CDR2 SYDVKM. CDR3 sequence (DNA): TGTGCCAGCAGTCTCTGGGGACAGGGGGCTTTAATTGAGCAGTTCTTC. It is translated as CASSLWGQGALIEQFF. Looking up the rest from reference TRBV28 and TRBJ2-1 gives the full variable domain: DVKVTQSSRYLVKRTGEKVFLECVQDMDHENMFWYRQDPGLGLRLIYFSYDVKMKEKGDIPEGYSVSREKKERFSLILESASTNQTSMYLCASSLWGQGALIEQFFGPGTRLTVL.

This clonotype came up many times. V and J are TRBV20-1 and TRBJ2-5; 8 bases align to TRBD2. Germline V gene sequence: CDR1 DFQATT, CDR2 SNEGSKA (reference sequence). V lost 6 bases to trimming and J lost 0 bases; unmatched junction nucleotides: 6. The CDR3 runs 14 residues. The CDR3 sequence is CSAHRLAYQETQYF. The DNA for the CDR3 is TGCAGTGCCCATAGACTAGCGTACCAAGAGACCCAGTACTTC.

This chain links TRBV10-3 with TRBJ1-5, with a tentative D call TRBD1 (5 bases). The CDR3 totals 21 residues. V shed 0 bases and J shed 0 bases, with 24 bases lying between them. Germline V gene sequence: CDR1 ENHRY, CDR2 SYGVKD. In DNA form, the CDR3 reads TGTGCCATCAGTGAGTCCCCCCCCGGCGGGGGACGGCCATATAGCAATCAGCCCCAGCATTTT. Its translation: CAISESPPGGGRPYSNQPQHF.

The table lists this clonotype with many counts. The rearrangement uses TRBV20-1 and TRBJ2-5, with 10 bases lining up with TRBD2. The CDR3 length is 16 residues. Germline CDR1 DFQATT, CDR2 SNEGSKA (reference sequence). V shed 2 bases, J shed 5 bases, and the junction held 11 bases outside the gene matches. The CDR3 loop reads CSARSQGSGRWETQYF. As DNA, the CDR3 is TGCAGTGCTAGAAGCCAAGGTAGCGGGAGGTGGGAGACCCAGTACTTC.

Only a few counts were recorded for this clonotype. This chain links TRBV21-1 with TRBJ2-7; the DNA was not used to check the table's D call, TRBD1. TRBV21-1 corresponds to a pseudogene. The CDR3 spans 15 residues. The CDR3 DNA reads TGTGCCAGCAGCCCGAGGGACAGGGACTTATACGAGCAGTACTTC. Amino acids: CASSPRDRDLYEQYF.

This clonotype was seen more than once but under ten times. This chain links TRBV28 with TRBJ2-7, with 9 bases fitting TRBD1. V lost 6 bases, J lost 6 bases, and 12 bases stayed unmatched. Germline CDR1 is MDHEN and CDR2 is SYDVKM. The length of the CDR3 is 15 residues. The CDR3 is CASRDPGQGVSEQYF. CDR3 bases: TGTGCCAGCAGAGACCCGGGACAGGGAGTATCCGAGCAGTACTTC. The entire variable domain, with the rest obtained from reference TRBV28 and TRBJ2-7, is as follows: DVKVTQSSRYLVKRTGEKVFLECVQDMDHENMFWYRQDPGLGLRLIYFSYDVKMKEKGDIPEGYSVSREKKERFSLILESASTNQTSMYLCASRDPGQGVSEQYFGPGTRLTVT.

This clonotype was counted a single time. The gene calls are TRBV20-1 and TRBJ1-6; D is uncertain. V lost 5 bases to trimming and J lost 7 bases, with 9 bases between them. The CDR3 runs 12 residues. The V gene's germline CDR1 is DFQATT and CDR2 SNEGSKA (reference sequence). The CDR3 region is CSASVSNSPLHF. Written as DNA, the CDR3 is TGCAGTGCTTCGGTATCCAATTCACCCCTCCACTTT.

This clonotype was detected ten times or more. The chain is built from TRBV4-2 and TRBJ2-7; possibly TRBD2 for D (6 bases). Germline CDR1 is LGHNA and CDR2 is YNFKEQ. The CDR3 is 12 amino acids. Trimming left V 8 bases short and J 2 bases short, with 10 bases between. The CDR3 loop is CASGEATYEQYF. CDR3 sequence (DNA): TGTGCCAGCGGGGAGGCTACCTACGAGCAGTACTTC.

The chain combines TRBV29-1 with TRBJ2-7, with TRBD1 matching over 10 bases. Germline-derived CDR1 and CDR2 are SQVTM and ANQGSEA. This CDR3 has 13 residues. The CDR3 here is CTGGQGGSYEQYF. Here the CDR3 DNA reads TGCACCGGAGGACAGGGGGGCTCCTACGAGCAGTACTTC.

The table lists this clonotype with a few counts. The chain recombines TRBV7-3 with TRBJ2-2; 9 bases fit TRBD2. This CDR3 is 16 amino acids long. From germline, CDR1 is SGHTA and CDR2 FQGTGA. Germline trimming cut 0 bases from V and 5 bases from J; bases unmatched to any gene: 4. The CDR3 DNA reads as TGTGCCAGCAGCTTAACTAGCGGGAGAGGGACCGGGGAGCTGTTTTTT. It is translated as CASSLTSGRGTGELFF.

The chain links TRBV6-2 or TRBV6-3 to TRBJ1-1; a weak D match, TRBD1 (5 bases). Trimming removed 6 bases from V and 6 bases from J, with 11 bases in between. There are 12 residues in the CDR3. Per the germline V gene, CDR1 is MNHEY and CDR2 is SVGEGT. The CDR3 protein is CASSDSLSEAFF. The CDR3 nucleotides are TGTGCCAGCAGCGACAGCCTCTCTGAAGCTTTCTTT.

At least ten counts were recorded for this clonotype. The rearrangement links TRBV10-3 to TRBJ2-3, with 13 nucleotides matching TRBD2. J gave up 5 bases and V 10 bases, and 6 bases lay outside the gene matches. CDR1 ENHRY and CDR2 SYGVKD come from the germline V gene. The CDR3 has 14 residues. CDR3 region: CATRTSGGGDTQYF. In DNA, the CDR3 is TGTGCCACTCGGACTAGCGGGGGCGGAGATACGCAGTATTTT.

Ten or more counts support this clonotype. The chain is built from TRBV6-5 and TRBJ2-3; 7 bases are shared with TRBD2. The germline V gene has CDR1 MNHEY and CDR2 SVGAGI. The ends lost 6 bases at V and 1 base at J; junction bases unmatched: 10. The CDR3 loop spans 16 amino acids. The CDR3, as DNA: TGTGCCAGCAGCCCCCCGGGGGGACCAGGCACAGATACGCAGTATTTT. Its protein is CASSPPGGPGTDTQYF.

This clonotype was counted ten times or more. The rearrangement joins TRBV7-3 to TRBJ2-1, with 11 bases matching TRBD2. J gave up 9 bases and V 5 bases, and 12 bases lay outside the gene matches. Germline-derived CDR1 and CDR2 are SGHTA and FQGTGA. The CDR3 totals 16 residues. The CDR3 DNA reads TGTGCCAGCAGCCGCGTAGCGGGAGGGAGATCTGGTGAGCAGTTCTTC. Translation: CASSRVAGGRSGEQFF.

The chain carries TRBV10-3 and TRBJ1-4; 10 nucleotides align to TRBD1. Germline V gene sequence: CDR1 ENHRY, CDR2 SYGVKD. The CDR3 is 14 residues long. Germline trimming cut 10 bases from V and 2 bases from J; bases unmatched to any gene: 4. The CDR3 here is CATGTGETNEKLFF. In DNA, the CDR3 is TGTGCCACCGGGACAGGGGAGACTAATGAAAAACTGTTTTTT.

This clonotype was counted many times. The rearrangement uses TRBV15 and TRBJ2-1; either TRBD1 or TRBD2 may supply D (5 bases each). Germline lookup yields CDR1 LNHNV and CDR2 YYDKDF (reference sequence). The CDR3 covers 15 residues. Trimming stripped 3 bases from V and 8 bases from J, with 17 bases between. The CDR3 here is CATSRGPEGWDEQFF. CDR3 coding DNA: TGTGCCACCAGCAGGGGACCGGAAGGTTGGGATGAGCAGTTCTTC. The full variable domain, its missing parts supplied by reference TRBV15 and TRBJ2-1, is DAMVIQNPRYQVTQFGKPVTLSCSQTLNHNVMYWYQQKSSQAPKLLFHYYDKDFNNEADTPDNFQSRRPNTSFCFLDIRSPGLGDTAMYLCATSRGPEGWDEQFFGPGTRLTVL.